This TCR beta chain stems from a study of T-cell memory formation after mild COVID-19. Study-wide results and caveats: Researchers found some responding clones in pre-infection memory, a sign that cross-reactive memory joined. Mostly located in CM and EM were contracting CD4+ clones, with contracting CD8+ clones located in EMRA.

Germline values: CDR1 SNHLY, CDR2 FYNNEI. Trimming cost V 0 bases and J 0 bases; bases outside gene matches: 8. The CDR3 loop spans 19 amino acids. Details on this clonotype: Its antigen is unknown.

Using its own MiXCR run on the 5' RACE reads, TCRdb lists one record per CDR3 protein. The profile shows approximately 570,000 distinct CDR3 sequences, roughly 18% of them singletons. V and J are TRBV2 and TRBJ2-1; 10 positions match TRBD2. The sequencing input was PBMCs or a T cell subset sorted from them (not recorded which). The receptor comes from an adult woman who had mild COVID-19 (a few samples of this study predate the infection). Cell type and time point are not known. CDR3 DNA: TGTGCCAGCAGTGAAGCGGTCTCTAGCGGGGGAAGCTCCTACAATGAGCAGTTCTTC. It is translated as CASSEAVSSGGSSYNEQFF.